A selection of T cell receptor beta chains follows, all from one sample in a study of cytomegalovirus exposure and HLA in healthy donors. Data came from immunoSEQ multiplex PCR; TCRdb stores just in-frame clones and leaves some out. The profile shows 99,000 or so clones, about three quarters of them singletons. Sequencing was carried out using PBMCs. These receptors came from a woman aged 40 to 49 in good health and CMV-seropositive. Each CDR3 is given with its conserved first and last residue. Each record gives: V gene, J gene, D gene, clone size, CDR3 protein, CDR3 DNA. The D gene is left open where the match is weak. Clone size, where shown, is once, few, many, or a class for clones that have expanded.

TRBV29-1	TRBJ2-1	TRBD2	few	CSVEVAGYNEQFF	TGCAGCGTTGAAGTAGCGGGCTACAATGAGCAGTTCTTC
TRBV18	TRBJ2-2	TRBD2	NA	CASAGLPNTGELFF	TGTGCCAGCGCGGGACTACCCAACACCGGGGAGCTGTTTTTT
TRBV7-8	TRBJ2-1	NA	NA	CASSLGGENEQFF	TGTGCCAGCAGCTTAGGGGGGGAAAATGAGCAGTTCTTC
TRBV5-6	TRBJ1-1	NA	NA	CASSYQGYTEAFF	TGTGCCAGCAGCTACCAGGGGTACACTGAAGCTTTCTTT
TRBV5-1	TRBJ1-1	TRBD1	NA	CASTDRTGNEAFF	TGCGCCAGCACCGACCGGACAGGAAATGAAGCTTTCTTT
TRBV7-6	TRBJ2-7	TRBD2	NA	CASSLTSSHEQYF	TGTGCCAGCAGCCTGACTAGCTCTCACGAGCAGTACTTC
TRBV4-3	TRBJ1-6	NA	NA	CASSPKAQGNSPLHF	TGCGCCAGCAGCCCTAAGGCGCAGGGGAATTCACCCCTCCACTTT
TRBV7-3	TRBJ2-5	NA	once	CASSLTRWGVFEETQYF	TGTGCCAGCAGCTTAACGAGGTGGGGAGTCTTTGAGGAGACCCAGTACTTC
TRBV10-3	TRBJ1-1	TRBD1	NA	CAIRGDRESTEAFF	TGTGCCATCAGGGGGGACAGGGAGAGCACTGAAGCTTTCTTT
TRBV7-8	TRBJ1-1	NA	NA	CASSLKRLDTEAFF	TGTGCCAGCAGCTTAAAGCGCCTGGACACTGAAGCTTTCTTT